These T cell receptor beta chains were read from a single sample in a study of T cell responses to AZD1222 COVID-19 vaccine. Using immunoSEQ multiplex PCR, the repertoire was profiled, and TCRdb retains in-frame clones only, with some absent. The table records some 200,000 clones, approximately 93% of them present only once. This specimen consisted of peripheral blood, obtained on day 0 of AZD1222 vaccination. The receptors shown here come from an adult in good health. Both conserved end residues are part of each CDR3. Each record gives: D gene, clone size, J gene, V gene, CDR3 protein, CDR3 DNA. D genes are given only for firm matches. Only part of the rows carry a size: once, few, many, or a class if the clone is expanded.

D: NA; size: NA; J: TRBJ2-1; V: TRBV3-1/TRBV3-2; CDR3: CASSRLEGDPYGQFF; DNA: TGTGCCAGCAGTAGGTTGGAGGGGGACCCCTATGGGCAGTTCTTC
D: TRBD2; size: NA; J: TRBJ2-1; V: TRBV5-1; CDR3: CASSPPGGNEQFF; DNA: TGCGCCAGCAGCCCGCCGGGGGGCAATGAGCAGTTCTTC
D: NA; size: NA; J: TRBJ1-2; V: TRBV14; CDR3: CASSQQGDYGYTF; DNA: TGTGCCAGCAGCCAACAGGGCGACTATGGCTACACCTTC
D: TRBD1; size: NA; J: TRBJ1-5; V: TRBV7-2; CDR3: CASSFGQGRQQPQHF; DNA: TGTGCCAGCAGCTTTGGACAGGGGCGGCAGCAGCCCCAGCATTTT
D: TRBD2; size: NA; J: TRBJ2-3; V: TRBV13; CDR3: CASSLGRAAGSTDTQYF; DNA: TGTGCCAGCAGCTTAGGTCGGGCAGCGGGAAGCACAGATACGCAGTATTTT
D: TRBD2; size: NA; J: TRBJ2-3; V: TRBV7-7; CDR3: CASGGGGRLAGESSTDTQYF; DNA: TGTGCCAGCGGCGGGGGAGGTCGACTAGCGGGAGAGAGTAGCACAGATACGCAGTATTTT
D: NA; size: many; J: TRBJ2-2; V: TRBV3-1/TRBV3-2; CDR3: CASSQRGELFF; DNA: TGTGCCAGCAGCCAAAGAGGGGAGCTGTTTTTT
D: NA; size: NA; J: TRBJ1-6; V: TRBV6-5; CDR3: CASRLNSPLHF; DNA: TGTGCCAGCAGGTTAAATTCACCCCTCCACTTT
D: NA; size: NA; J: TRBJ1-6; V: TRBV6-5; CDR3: CASSYSSPGDSPLHF; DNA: TGTGCCAGCAGTTACTCCTCTCCAGGGGATTCACCCCTCCACTTT
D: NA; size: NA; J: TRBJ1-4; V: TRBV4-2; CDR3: CASSQDMTTDEKLFF; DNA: TGTGCCAGCAGCCAAGATATGACAACCGATGAAAAACTGTTTTTT
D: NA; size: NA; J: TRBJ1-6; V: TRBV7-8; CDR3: CASSLGRGYSPLHF; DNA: TGTGCCAGCAGCCTCGGGAGGGGGTATTCACCCCTCCACTTT
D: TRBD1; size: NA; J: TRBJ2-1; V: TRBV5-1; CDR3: CASSLGGTGSEQFF; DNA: TGCGCCAGCAGCTTGGGAGGGACAGGGTCTGAGCAGTTCTTC
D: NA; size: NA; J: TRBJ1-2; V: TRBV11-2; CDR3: CASSSRNTNYGYTF; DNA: TGTGCCAGCAGCTCCAGGAACACTAACTATGGCTACACCTTC
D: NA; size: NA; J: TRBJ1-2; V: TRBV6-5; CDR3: CASRTPGRDYGYTF; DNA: TGTGCCAGCAGGACCCCAGGGAGGGACTATGGCTACACCTTC
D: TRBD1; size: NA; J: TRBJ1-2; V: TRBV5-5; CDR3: CATQPTGDGGYTF; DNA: TGTGCCACCCAACCGACAGGGGACGGCGGCTACACCTTC
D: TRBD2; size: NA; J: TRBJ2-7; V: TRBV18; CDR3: CASSKAGAAYEQYF; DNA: TGTGCCAGCTCAAAAGCGGGGGCTGCCTACGAGCAGTACTTC
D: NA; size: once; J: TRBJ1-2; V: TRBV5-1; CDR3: CASSSQQRFHGYTF; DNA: TGCGCCAGCAGCTCCCAACAAAGGTTCCATGGCTACACCTTC
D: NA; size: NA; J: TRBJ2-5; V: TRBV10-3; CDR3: CAISDVKESLGGETQYF; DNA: TGTGCCATCAGTGATGTGAAGGAATCTCTTGGGGGGGAGACCCAGTACTTC
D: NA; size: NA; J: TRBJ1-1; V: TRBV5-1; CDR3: CASTLIDLSGGTEAFF; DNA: TGCGCCAGCACCCTGATAGACTTATCTGGGGGGACTGAAGCTTTCTTT
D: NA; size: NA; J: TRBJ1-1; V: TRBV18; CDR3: CASSPPEKNTEAFF; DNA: TGTGCCAGCTCACCACCGGAAAAGAACACTGAAGCTTTCTTT
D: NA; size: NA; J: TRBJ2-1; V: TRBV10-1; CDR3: CASSESGRVEQFF; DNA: TGCGCCAGCAGTGAGTCAGGGCGTGTTGAGCAGTTCTTC
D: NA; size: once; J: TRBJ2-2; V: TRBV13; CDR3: CASSRDPLAPNTGELFF; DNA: TGTGCCAGCAGCCGGGACCCCCTGGCTCCGAACACCGGGGAGCTGTTTTTT
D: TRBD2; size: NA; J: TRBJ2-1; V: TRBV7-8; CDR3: CASSFTSGYNYNEQFF; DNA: TGTGCCAGCAGCTTCACTAGCGGGTATAACTACAATGAGCAGTTCTTC
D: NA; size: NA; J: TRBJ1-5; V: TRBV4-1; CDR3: CASSQVIVGQPQHF; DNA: TGCGCCAGCAGCCAAGTCATTGTCGGTCAGCCCCAGCATTTT
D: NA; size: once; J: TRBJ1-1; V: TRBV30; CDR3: CAFRQGEAFF; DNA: TGTGCCTTCCGTCAGGGTGAAGCTTTCTTT
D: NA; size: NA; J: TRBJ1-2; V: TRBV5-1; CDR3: CASSLAGEHGYTF; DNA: TGCGCCAGCAGCTTGGCAGGGGAGCATGGCTACACCTTC
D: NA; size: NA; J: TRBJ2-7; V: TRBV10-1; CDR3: CASSPPGTEQYF; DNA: TGCGCCAGCAGCCCCCCAGGGACCGAGCAGTACTTC
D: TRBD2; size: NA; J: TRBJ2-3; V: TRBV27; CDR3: CASSLAGVTDTQYF; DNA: TGTGCCAGCAGTTTGGCGGGAGTGACAGATACGCAGTATTTT
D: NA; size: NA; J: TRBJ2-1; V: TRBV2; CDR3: CASESGTPTRDEQFF; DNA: TGTGCCAGCGAGTCCGGGACTCCAACGCGGGATGAGCAGTTCTTC
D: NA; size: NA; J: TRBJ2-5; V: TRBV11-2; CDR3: CASSPGTDIRETQYF; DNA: TGTGCCAGCAGCCCCGGGACGGACATAAGGGAGACCCAGTACTTC
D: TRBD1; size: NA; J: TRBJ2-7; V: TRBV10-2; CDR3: CASSEDGTGFYEQYF; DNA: TGCGCCAGCAGTGAGGACGGGACAGGGTTCTACGAGCAGTACTTC
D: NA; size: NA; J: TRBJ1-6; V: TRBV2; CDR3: CASSDRRSYNSPLHF; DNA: TGTGCCAGCAGTGACAGGCGCTCCTATAATTCACCCCTCCACTTT
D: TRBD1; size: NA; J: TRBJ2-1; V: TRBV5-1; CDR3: CASSWTGNEQFF; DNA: TGCGCCAGCAGCTGGACAGGTAATGAGCAGTTCTTC
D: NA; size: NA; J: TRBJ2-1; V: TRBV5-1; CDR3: CASSFDGRARNNEQFF; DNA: TGCGCCAGCAGTTTTGATGGAAGGGCCCGGAACAATGAGCAGTTCTTC
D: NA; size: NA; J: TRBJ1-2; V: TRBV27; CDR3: CASSLGGPRTNYGYTF; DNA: TGTGCCAGCAGTTTGGGGGGGCCTCGTACTAACTATGGCTACACCTTC
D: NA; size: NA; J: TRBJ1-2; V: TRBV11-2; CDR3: CASSSLGGGVGGYTF; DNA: TGTGCCAGCAGCTCGCTGGGAGGGGGGGTAGGTGGCTACACCTTC